The entry that follows covers one T cell receptor (beta chain) sequence. Method: immunoSEQ multiplex PCR; TCRdb's copy keeps in-frame clones and lacks some. The table has some 70,000 clones, 78% seen once; the top ten hold 4.5% to 7%. This record comes from a study of PD-1 blockade in mismatch repair-deficient tumors. Study context: All were previously treated, progressing patients with some twelve mismatch repair-deficient cancer types.

This CDR3 comprises 19 residues. Germline trimming cut 6 bases from V and 5 bases from J; bases unmatched to any gene: 18. Germline V gene lookup returns CDR1 LNHDA and CDR2 SQIVND (reference sequence). The source material was peripheral blood, sampled 2 weeks after starting pembrolizumab. The chain is built from TRBV19 and TRBJ2-1, with 11 bases lining up with TRBD2. The sequence was collected from an adult with mismatch repair-deficient cancer. CDR3 protein: CASSDVGTSGRSNNNEQFF. The CDR3 region has the DNA TGTGCCAGTAGCGACGTAGGGACTAGCGGCCGATCAAACAACAATGAGCAGTTCTTC.